This T cell receptor (beta chain) was documented in a study of Graves' ophthalmopathy and Graves' hyperthyroidism. Beta-chain TCR CDR3 regions were amplified from RNA transcripts. The workflow started with a first-round RT-PCR run with HTBI primers and then moved on to a second-round multiplex PCR. TCRdb redid the calling of the multiplex PCR reads with MiXCR, one entry per CDR3 protein. This sample has 500,000 to 600,000 distinct CDR3 sequences, with about 40% found just once. In germline, CDR1 is KGHDR, CDR2 SFDVKD. Trimming took 2 bases from V and 0 from J, leaving 7 bases between them. The CDR3 runs 14 residues. This clonotype came up many times. Aged 18 to 65, the patients with hyperthyroidism had under 2 months' duration and were newly diagnosed.

The rearrangement uses TRBV24-1 and TRBJ2-7; D remains ambiguous. The sequenced material came from peripheral blood or thyroid tissue (not recorded which). The receptor was isolated from an adult man with Graves' hyperthyroidism. CDR3 bases: TGTGCCACCAGTGATTCTCCTGACTCCTACGAGCAGTACTTC. This sequence encodes CATSDSPDSYEQYF.